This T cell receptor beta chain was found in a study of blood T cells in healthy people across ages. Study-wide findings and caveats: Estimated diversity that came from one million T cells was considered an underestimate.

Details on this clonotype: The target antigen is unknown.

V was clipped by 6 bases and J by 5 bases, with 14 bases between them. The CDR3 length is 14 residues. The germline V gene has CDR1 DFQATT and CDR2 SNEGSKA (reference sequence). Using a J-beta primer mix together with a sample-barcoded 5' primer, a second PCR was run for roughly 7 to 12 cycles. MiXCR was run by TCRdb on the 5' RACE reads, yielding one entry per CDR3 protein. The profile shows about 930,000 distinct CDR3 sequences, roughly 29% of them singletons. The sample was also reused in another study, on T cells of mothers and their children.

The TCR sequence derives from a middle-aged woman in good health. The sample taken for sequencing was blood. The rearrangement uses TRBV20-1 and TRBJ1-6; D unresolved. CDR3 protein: CSARGAADNSPLHF. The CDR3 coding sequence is TGCAGTGCCCGAGGAGCGGCTGATAATTCACCCCTCCACTTT.